A single T cell receptor beta chain is shown here with its context. Its binding antigen is unknown. No much larger clone is present one base from it, and per-base qualities are unavailable. For the CD8 naive samples, CD45RO-negative cells were positively selected for CCR7, yielding a CD45RA+CCR7+ population from which TemRA cells were excluded. Donors were healthy HIV-negative adults with no recently reported acute infections or vaccinations. Every donor was a Caucasian adult residing in Nashville, Tennessee, USA. Blood was obtained by leukapheresis, after which PBMCs were separated by Ficoll-Histopaque density gradient centrifugation and cryopreserved in liquid nitrogen vapor phase. Purity and quantity of every magnetically sorted T cell population were checked by analytical flow cytometry. Genomic DNA was isolated from every sorted fraction and measured by UV absorbance on a Nanodrop 2000c. The source of the sample is a study of shared clonotypes between healthy human individuals (dated by TCRdb to 2018 to 2020). Context from the whole study: A few men and a couple of women, aged 18 to 49 years, made up the cohort. For each donor, three plates each were used for CD4 naive and CD4 memory, two plates were used for CD8 naive, and one plate was used for CD8 memory. To estimate repertoire size and how much clonotypes are shared between individuals, the study performed deep sequencing of blood TCR repertoires from roughly five healthy adults. To increase sequencing depth and limit assay-specific biases, different laboratories used diverse techniques to prepare libraries and sequence TCR repertoires. Each donor's leukapheresis produced roughly between about 0.9 and 9.5 billion PBMCs. Results the study describes overall, beyond this receptor: The genetic and exposure-history diversity represented was limited by the small number of donors. Higher generation probabilities were observed for clonotypes shared by all four sorted-subset donors than for non-shared clonotypes. Pairwise subsampling indicated that sequencing depth was expected to affect the degree of clonotype sharing among donors. Sampling was limited to blood, and TCR repertoires in tissue likely differ from TCR repertoires in blood. Larger estimated clonotype richness was generally found for naive subsets than for memory subsets. Sharing across a handful of donors was observed for approximately 4.6% of naive CD4, 3% to 3.5% of naive CD8, 2.3% of memory CD4, and about 0.38% of memory CD8 clonotypes. Rarefaction of sorted-subset datasets indicated incomplete sequencing despite the large sequencing depth.

Using the deep immunoSEQ assay, TCR CDR3 regions were amplified from genomic DNA by multiplex PCR. Genomic DNA extracted from each cell subset was distributed evenly over all wells of several immunoSEQ 96-well plates, and each plate served as one replicate. For sorted subsets, about 0.2 ug genomic DNA, equal to tens of thousands of T cell genomes, was loaded into each replicate PCR. The purified libraries were quantified using a Qubit 3.0 fluorometer, sized with a Bioanalyzer 2100, and then quantified again using the KAPA Library Quantification kit. Every immunoSEQ 96-well plate was sequenced on a separate single-read 150-cycle Illumina NextSeq 550 flow cell. The authors processed their data as follows. The immunoSEQ output contained only junctional sequences without quality scores, so filtering could not match that applied to full-length reads. To assign V/J genes and CDR3, sequences were annotated using PyIR, a Python wrapper for IgBLAST v1.9, with IMGT germline references. Reads were filtered out if the reads had weak V/J assignments (E-value above 1e-6), no CDR3, stop codons, out-of-frame junctions, or ambiguous translated residues. V3J clonotypes were defined as sequences sharing the same inferred V gene, J gene, and CDR3 amino acid sequence. Percentage overlap between repertoires was computed as shared unique clonotypes divided by the size of the smaller repertoire. RTK rarefaction, the Chao1 estimator, and Recon v2.1 estimates of unobserved clonotypes were used to assess repertoire richness. Generation probabilities for all TCRbeta clonotypes obtained by the gDNA method from a handful of donors were computed using OLGA. The clones in this table, taken by TCRdb from immuneACCESS, are in-frame only. Not every clone is retained; where verified, under half of the shortfall comes from an unresolved V gene, and the cause of the rest is unknown. V and J calls and clone size come straight from that table; D and trimming were deduced from the DNA. This sample holds some 2.1 million clones; over 85% were observed only once. The ten most abundant clones make up more than 0.95% of the sample.

CDR1 is given as SGHRS and CDR2 as YFSETQ, both from the germline V gene. Including cysteine and phenylalanine, the CDR3 has 15 amino acids. Only CDR3 DNA is held: 45 bases, read in frame from base 1. V lost 2 bases and J lost 0 bases; the stretch between them is 11 bases long. The chain was built from TRBV5-1 and TRBJ1-2, with a weak D call of TRBD1 (5 bases match). The sequence came from a man younger than 35 in good health. Sequencing was done on a sample of naive CD8+ T cells sorted from blood. The cell subset or site label of this sample denotes: CD45RA+CCR7+. Read as DNA, the sequence is TGCGCCAGCAGCTTTACAGGAGCCGCTAACTATGGCTACACCTTC. Translated, it reads CASSFTGAANYGYTF.